The 3 T cell receptor beta chains below were found in one sample sequenced in a study of T cells in Graves' hyperthyroidism and ophthalmopathy. Template material for amplifying TCR beta CDR3 regions consisted of RNA transcripts. The study used the HTBI primer set for a first-round RT-PCR of the TCR CDR3. Each CDR3 protein gets one entry after TCRdb re-called the multiplex PCR reads with MiXCR. The repertoire consists of about 720,000 distinct CDR3 sequences, with 16% occurring once and the leading ten covering 8.4%. Specimen: blood. These receptors were collected from a man aged 18 to 30 with Graves' hyperthyroidism.

There are many counts of this clonotype. CDR3 coding DNA: TGTGCCAGCAGCCAACGCGCGGAGGGGAGAAAAGAGACCCAGTACTTC. Translated, it gives CASSQRAEGRKETQYF. V usage is TRBV3-1 and J usage is TRBJ2-5, with a weak D call TRBD2 (6 bases). The CDR3 loop spans 16 amino acids. Germline CDR1 is LGHDT and CDR2 is YNNKEL (reference sequence). V lost 2 bases, J lost 3 bases, and 16 bases lay in between.

This clonotype turned up a few times. The chain employs TRBV7-9 and TRBJ2-5; no definite D call. This CDR3 is built from 14 residues. V dropped 5 bases and J dropped 1 base, with 11 bases sitting between them. Germline V gene sequence: CDR1 SEHNR, CDR2 FQNEAQ (reference sequence). CDR3 sequence reads: CASSKLTVQETQYF. CDR3 nucleotide sequence: TGTGCCAGCAGCAAGCTAACCGTCCAAGAGACCCAGTACTTC.

The V gene is TRBV27, the J gene TRBJ2-5; D possibly corresponds to TRBD1 (6 bases). This CDR3 is built from 16 residues. The V end was cut by 4 bases, the J end by 11 bases, with 26 bases between. CDR1 is MNHEY, CDR2 SMNVEV, per germline (reference sequence). The DNA of the CDR3 is TGTGCCAGCAGTTGGACTTCCGGGACAACAAGAGGAACTCAGTACTTC. Translating gives CASSWTSGTTRGTQYF.